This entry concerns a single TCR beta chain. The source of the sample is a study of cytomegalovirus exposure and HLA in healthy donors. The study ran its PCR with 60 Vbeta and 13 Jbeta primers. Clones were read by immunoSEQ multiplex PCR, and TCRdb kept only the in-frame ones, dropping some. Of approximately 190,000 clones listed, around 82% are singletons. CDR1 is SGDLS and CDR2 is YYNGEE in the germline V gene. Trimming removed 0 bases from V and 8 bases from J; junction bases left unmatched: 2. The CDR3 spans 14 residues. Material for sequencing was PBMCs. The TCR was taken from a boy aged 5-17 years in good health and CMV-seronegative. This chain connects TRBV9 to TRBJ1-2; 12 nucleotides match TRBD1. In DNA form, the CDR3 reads TGTGCCAGCAGCGTAGGGGACAGGGGGCCCGGCTACACCTTC. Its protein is CASSVGDRGPGYTF.